This entry features one TCR beta chain sequence. What it binds is unknown. TCRdb re-analysed the reads in MiXCR, keeping a single row per CDR3 protein. The sample contains approximately 500,000 distinct CDR3 sequences, about 33% of which appear only once. This record belongs to a study of T cell repertoires in cytomegalovirus infection. Looking at the study overall: Matching HLA type and CMV infection were both indicated by public TCR beta signatures. Findings of the study overall: Across the ex vivo response, the dominant clonotypes were HLA-C-restricted CMV-specific TCR beta clonotypes.

This CDR3 region has 13 residues. The germline gives CDR1 MNHEY, CDR2 SVGAGI. The V and J ends lost 2 bases and 5 bases respectively, with 7 bases between them. This sequence was found in a human donor in good health (CMV status not recorded). Some clones in this sample may be carry-over from other donors' samples. The sample was cultured PBMCs, taken from culture after CMV antigen stimulation. The chain employs TRBV6-5 and TRBJ2-1; the D is unclear. The CDR3 loop is CASSYGANNEQFF. The DNA of the CDR3 is TGTGCCAGCAGTTACGGAGCGAACAATGAGCAGTTCTTC.